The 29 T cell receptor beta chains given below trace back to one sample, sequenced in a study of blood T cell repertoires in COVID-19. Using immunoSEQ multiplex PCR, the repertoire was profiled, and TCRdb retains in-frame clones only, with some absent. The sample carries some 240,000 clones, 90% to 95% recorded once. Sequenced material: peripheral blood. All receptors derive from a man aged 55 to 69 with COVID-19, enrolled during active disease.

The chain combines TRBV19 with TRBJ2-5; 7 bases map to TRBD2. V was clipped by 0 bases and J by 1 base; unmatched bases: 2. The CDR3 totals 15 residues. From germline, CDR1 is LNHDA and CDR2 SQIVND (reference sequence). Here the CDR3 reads CASSIEGGTQETQYF. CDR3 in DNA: TGTGCCAGTAGTATAGAGGGGGGGACCCAAGAGACCCAGTACTTC.

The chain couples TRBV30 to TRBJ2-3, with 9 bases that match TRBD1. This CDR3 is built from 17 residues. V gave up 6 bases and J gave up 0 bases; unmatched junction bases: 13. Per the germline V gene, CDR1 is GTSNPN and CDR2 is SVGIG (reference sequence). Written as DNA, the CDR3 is TGTGCCTGTTACCGGGACAGGGTTTACTCTAGCACAGATACGCAGTATTTT. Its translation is CACYRDRVYSSTDTQYF.

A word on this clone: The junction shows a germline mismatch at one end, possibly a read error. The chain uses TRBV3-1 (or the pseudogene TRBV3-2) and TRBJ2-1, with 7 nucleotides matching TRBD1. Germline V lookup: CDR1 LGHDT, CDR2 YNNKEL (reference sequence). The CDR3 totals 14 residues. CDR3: CASSRTGGYSEQFF. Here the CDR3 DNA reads TGTGCCAGCAGCCGGACAGGTGGATACAGTGAGCAGTTCTTC.

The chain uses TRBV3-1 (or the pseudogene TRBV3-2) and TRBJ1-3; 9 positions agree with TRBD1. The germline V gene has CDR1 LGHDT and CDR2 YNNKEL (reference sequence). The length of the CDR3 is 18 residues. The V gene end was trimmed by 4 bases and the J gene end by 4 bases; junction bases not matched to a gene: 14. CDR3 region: CASSLSGQGKVGGNTIYF. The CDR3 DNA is TGTGCCAGCAGCCTGAGCGGACAGGGGAAGGTCGGGGGAAACACCATATATTTT.

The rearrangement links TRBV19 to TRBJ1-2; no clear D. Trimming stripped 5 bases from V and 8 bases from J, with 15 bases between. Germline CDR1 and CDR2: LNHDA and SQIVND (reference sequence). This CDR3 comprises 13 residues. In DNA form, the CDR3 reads TGTGCCAGTAGTCCCCGCGGGAGACGCGGCTACACCTTC. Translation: CASSPRGRRGYTF.

The DNA for the CDR3 is TGTGCTAGTGGTTTGGTACTCAGCGGACAGGGAGCTGGCTACACCTTC. The encoded protein is CASGLVLSGQGAGYTF. The gene calls are TRBV12-5 and TRBJ1-2; 8 bases map to TRBD1. There are 16 residues in the CDR3. CDR1 and CDR2 from the germline V gene are LGHNT and FRNRAP. The junction had 10 bases not matched to a gene; V was cut back by 0 bases and J by 7 bases.

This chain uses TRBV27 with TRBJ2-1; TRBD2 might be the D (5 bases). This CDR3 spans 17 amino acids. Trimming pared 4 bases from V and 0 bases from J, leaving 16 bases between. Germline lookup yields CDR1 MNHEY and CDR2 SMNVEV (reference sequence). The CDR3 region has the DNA TGTGCCAGCAGTTCTATCGGCGGGTATACCTCCTACAATGAGCAGTTCTTC. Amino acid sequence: CASSSIGGYTSYNEQFF.

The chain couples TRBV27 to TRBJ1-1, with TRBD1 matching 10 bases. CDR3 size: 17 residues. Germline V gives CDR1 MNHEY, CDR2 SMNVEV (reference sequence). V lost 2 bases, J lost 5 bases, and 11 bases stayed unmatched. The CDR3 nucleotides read TGTGCCAGCAGTTTAAGGGACAGGGGCCCCGGCGCGACTGAAGCTTTCTTT. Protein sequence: CASSLRDRGPGATEAFF.

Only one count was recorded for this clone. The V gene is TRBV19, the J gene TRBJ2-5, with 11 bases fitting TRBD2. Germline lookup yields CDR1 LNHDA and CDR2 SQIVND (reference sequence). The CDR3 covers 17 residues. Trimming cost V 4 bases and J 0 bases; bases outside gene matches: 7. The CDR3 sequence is CASSSRLAGKYQETQYF. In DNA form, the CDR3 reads TGTGCCAGTAGTAGCCGACTAGCGGGAAAGTACCAAGAGACCCAGTACTTC. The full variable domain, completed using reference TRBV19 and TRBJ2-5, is DGGITQSPKYLFRKEGQNVTLSCEQNLNHDAMYWYRQDPGQGLRLIYYSQIVNDFQKGDIAEGYSVSREKKESFPLTVTSAQKNPTAFYLCASSSRLAGKYQETQYFGPGTRLLVL.

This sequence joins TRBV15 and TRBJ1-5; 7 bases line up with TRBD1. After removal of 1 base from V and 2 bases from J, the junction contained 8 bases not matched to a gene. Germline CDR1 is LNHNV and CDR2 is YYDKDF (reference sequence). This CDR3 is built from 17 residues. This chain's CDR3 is CATSRVFGTAGNQPQHF. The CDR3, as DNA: TGTGCCACCAGCAGAGTTTTCGGGACAGCCGGCAATCAGCCCCAGCATTTT.

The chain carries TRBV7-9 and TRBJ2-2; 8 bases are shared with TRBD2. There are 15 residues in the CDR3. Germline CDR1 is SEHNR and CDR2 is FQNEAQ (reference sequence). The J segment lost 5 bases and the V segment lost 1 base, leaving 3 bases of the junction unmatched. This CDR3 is CASSLGSGRTGELFF. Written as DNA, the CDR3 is TGTGCCAGCAGCTTAGGAAGCGGGAGAACCGGGGAGCTGTTTTTT.

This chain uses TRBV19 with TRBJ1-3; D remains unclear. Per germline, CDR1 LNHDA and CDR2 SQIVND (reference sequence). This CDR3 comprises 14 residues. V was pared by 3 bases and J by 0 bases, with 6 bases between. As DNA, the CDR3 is TGTGCCAGTAGTATTGCGGACTCTGGAAACACCATATATTTT. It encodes CASSIADSGNTIYF.

CDR3 sequence (DNA): TGTGCCAGCAGCTCGAGCGGGGTTAGCTCCTACGAGCAGTACTTC. This translates into CASSSSGVSSYEQYF. The chain has TRBV11-2 and TRBJ2-7, with 7 bases identical to TRBD2. This CDR3 has 15 amino acids. The V gene's germline CDR1 is SGHAT and CDR2 FQNNGV. The V and J ends lost 4 bases and 0 bases, in that order; junction bases with no gene match: 6.

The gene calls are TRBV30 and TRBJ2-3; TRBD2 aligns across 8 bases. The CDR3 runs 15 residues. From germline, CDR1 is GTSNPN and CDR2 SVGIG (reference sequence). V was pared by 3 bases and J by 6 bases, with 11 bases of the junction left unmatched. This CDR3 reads CAWSTGGGGRDTQYF. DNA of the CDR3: TGTGCCTGGAGCACCGGGGGGGGCGGAAGGGATACGCAGTATTTT. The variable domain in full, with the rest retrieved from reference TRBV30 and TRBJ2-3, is SQTIHQWPATLVQPVGSPLSLECTVEGTSNPNLYWYRQAAGRGLQLLFYSVGIGQISSEVPQNLSASRPQDRQFILSSKKLLLSDSGFYLCAWSTGGGGRDTQYFGPGTRLTVL.

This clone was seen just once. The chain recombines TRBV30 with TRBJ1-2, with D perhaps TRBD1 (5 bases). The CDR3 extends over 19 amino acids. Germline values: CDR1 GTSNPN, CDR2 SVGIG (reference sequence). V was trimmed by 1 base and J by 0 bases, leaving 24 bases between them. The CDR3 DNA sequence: TGTGCCTGGAGTGGGGGCGTCAAGAGGTCAGCTGTTACTAACTATGGCTACACCTTC. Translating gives CAWSGGVKRSAVTNYGYTF.

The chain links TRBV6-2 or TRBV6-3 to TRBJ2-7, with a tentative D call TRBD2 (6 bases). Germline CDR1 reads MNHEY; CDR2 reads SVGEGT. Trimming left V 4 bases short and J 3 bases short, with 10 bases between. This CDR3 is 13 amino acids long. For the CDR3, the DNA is TGTGCCAGCAGTTTTCTAGCGCACTACGAGCAGTACTTC. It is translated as CASSFLAHYEQYF.

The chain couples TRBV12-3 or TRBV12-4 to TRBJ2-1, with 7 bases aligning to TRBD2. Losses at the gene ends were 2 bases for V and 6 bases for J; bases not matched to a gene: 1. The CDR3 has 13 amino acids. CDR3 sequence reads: CASSLWGGNEQFF. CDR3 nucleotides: TGTGCCAGCAGTTTATGGGGGGGCAATGAGCAGTTCTTC.

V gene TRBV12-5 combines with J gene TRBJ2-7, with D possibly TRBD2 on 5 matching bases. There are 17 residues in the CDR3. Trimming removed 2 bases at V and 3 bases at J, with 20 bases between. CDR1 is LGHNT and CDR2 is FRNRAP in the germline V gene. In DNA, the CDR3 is TGTGCTAGTGGTTTGCCCTGTCTCCTCTTCGGAGGCTACGAGCAGTACTTC. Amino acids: CASGLPCLLFGGYEQYF. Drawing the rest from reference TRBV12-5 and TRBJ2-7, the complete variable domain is DARVTQTPRHKVTEMGQEVTMRCQPILGHNTVFWYRQTMMQGLELLAYFRNRAPLDDSGMPKDRFSAEMPDATLATLKIQPSEPRDSAVYFCASGLPCLLFGGYEQYFGPGTRLTVT.

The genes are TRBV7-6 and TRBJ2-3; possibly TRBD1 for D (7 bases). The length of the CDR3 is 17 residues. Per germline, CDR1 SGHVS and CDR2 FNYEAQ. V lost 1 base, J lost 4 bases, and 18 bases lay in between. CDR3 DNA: TGTGCCAGCAGCTTAGAGGGCAGGGGGTCGGGAGCAGATACGCAGTATTTT. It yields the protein CASSLEGRGSGADTQYF.

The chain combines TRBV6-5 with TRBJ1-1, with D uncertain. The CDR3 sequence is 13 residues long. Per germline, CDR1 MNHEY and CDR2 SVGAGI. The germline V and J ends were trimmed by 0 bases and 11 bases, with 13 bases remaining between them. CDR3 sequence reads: CASSYSGVGRAFF. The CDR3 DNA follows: TGTGCCAGCAGTTACTCCGGGGTGGGTCGGGCTTTCTTT.

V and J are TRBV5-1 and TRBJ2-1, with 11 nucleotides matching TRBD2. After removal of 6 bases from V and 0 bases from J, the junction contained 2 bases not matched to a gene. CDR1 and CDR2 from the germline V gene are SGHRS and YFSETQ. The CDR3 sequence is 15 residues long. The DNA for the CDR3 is TGCGCCAGCAAGGGACTAGCGGACTCCTACAATGAGCAGTTCTTC. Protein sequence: CASKGLADSYNEQFF.

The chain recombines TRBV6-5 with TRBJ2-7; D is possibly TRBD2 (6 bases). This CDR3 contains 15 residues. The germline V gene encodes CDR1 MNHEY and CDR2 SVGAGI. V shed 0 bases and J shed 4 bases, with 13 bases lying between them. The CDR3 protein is CASSYSSSATYEQYF. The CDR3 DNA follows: TGTGCCAGCAGTTACTCGTCTAGCGCAACTTACGAGCAGTACTTC.

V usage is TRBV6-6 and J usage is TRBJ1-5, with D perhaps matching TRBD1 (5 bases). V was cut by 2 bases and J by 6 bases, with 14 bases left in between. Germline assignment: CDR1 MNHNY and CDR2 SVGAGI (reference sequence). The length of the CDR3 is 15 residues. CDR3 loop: CASSYRGEAGQPQHF. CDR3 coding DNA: TGTGCCAGCAGTTACCGAGGGGAGGCTGGTCAGCCCCAGCATTTT.

The CDR3 nucleotides are TGCGCCAGCAGCCAAAGATTACAGGGGGGAAACACCATATATTTT. The encoded protein is CASSQRLQGGNTIYF. The chain employs TRBV4-3 and TRBJ1-3, with 7 bases fitting TRBD1. V lost 2 bases, J lost 4 bases, and 5 bases stayed unmatched. From germline, CDR1 is LGHNA and CDR2 YSLEER. CDR3 length equals 15 residues.

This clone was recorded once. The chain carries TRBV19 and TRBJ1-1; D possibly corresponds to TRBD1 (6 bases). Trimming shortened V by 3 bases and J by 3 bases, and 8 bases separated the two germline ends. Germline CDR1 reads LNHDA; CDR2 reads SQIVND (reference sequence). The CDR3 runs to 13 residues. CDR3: CASSIRTDTEAFF. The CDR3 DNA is TGTGCCAGTAGTATTCGGACAGACACTGAAGCTTTCTTT.

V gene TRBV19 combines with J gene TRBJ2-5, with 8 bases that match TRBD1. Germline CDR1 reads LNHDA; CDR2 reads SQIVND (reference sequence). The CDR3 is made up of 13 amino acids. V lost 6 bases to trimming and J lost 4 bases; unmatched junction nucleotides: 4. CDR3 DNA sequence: TGTGCCAGTAGCATGGACAGGGCAGAGACCCAGTACTTC. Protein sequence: CASSMDRAETQYF.

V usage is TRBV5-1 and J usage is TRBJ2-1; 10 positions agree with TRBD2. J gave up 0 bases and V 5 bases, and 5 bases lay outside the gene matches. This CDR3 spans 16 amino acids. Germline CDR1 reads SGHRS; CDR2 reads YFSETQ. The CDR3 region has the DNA TGCGCCAGCAGTTGGGCTAGCGGGAGCTCCTACAATGAGCAGTTCTTC. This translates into CASSWASGSSYNEQFF.

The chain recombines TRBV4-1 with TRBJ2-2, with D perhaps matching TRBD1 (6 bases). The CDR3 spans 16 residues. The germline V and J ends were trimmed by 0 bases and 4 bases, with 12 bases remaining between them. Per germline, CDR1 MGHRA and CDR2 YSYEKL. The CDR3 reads CASSQERKGGTGELFF. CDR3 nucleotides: TGCGCCAGCAGCCAAGAACGGAAAGGGGGCACCGGGGAGCTGTTTTTT.

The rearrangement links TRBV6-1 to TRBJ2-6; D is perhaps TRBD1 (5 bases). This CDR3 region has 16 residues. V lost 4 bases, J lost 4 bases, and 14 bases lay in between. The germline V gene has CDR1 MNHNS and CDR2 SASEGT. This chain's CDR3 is CASSGGLKSGANVLTF. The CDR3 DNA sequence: TGTGCCAGCAGTGGGGGCCTCAAGTCGGGGGCCAACGTCCTGACTTTC.